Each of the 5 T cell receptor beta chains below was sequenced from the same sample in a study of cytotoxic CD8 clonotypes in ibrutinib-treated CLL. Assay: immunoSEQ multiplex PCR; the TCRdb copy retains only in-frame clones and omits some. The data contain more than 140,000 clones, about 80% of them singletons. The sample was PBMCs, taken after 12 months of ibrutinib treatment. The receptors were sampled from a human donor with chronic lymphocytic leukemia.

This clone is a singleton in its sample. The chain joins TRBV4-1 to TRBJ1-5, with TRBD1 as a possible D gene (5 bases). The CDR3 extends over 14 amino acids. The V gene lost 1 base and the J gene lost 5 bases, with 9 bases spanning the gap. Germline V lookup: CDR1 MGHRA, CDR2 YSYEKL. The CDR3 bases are TGCGCCAGCAGCCAAGGGTGGGGGTATCAGCCCCAGCATTTT. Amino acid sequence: CASSQGWGYQPQHF.

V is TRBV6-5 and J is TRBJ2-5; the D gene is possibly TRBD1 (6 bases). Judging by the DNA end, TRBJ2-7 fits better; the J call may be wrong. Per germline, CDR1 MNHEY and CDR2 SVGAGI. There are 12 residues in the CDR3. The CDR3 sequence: CATTGHFYEQYF. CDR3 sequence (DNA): TGTGCTACGACAGGACATTTCTACGAGCAGTACTTC.

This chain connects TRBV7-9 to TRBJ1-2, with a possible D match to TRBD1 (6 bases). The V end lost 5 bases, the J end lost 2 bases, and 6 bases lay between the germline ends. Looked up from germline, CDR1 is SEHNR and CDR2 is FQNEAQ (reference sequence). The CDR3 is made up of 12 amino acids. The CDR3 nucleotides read TGTGCCAGCAGCGGACAGAACTATGGCTACACCTTC. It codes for CASSGQNYGYTF. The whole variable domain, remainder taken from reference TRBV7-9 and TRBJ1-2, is DTGVSQNPRHKITKRGQNVTFRCDPISEHNRLYWYRQTLGQGPEFLTYFQNEAQLEKSRLLSDRFSAERPKGSFSTLEIQRTEQGDSAMYLCASSGQNYGYTFGSGTRLTVV.

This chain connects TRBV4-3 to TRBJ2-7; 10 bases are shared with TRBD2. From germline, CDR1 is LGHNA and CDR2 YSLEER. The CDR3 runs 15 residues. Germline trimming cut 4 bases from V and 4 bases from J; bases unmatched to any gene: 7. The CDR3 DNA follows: TGCGCCAGCAGCCCCGCCGGGACTAGCGTATACGAGCAGTACTTC. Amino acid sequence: CASSPAGTSVYEQYF.

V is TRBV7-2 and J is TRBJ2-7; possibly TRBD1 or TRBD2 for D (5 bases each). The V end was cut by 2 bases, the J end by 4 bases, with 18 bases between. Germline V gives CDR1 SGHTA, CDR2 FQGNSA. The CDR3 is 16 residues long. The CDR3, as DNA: TGTGCCAGCAGCTTAACCGTATGGGACGCCGAGTACGAGCAGTACTTC. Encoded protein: CASSLTVWDAEYEQYF.